A single sample is the source of the 25 T cell receptor beta chains below, sequenced in a study of blood T cell repertoires in COVID-19. Libraries were prepared by immunoSEQ multiplex PCR; TCRdb keeps only in-frame clonotypes and omits some of them. The table records over 110,000 clones, about three quarters of them present only once. The sequencing sample was made of peripheral blood. The receptors derive from a woman in her fifties or sixties with acute or convalescent COVID-19.

In its sample, this clone was seen a few times. A junction boundary mismatches the germline segment, possibly from a read error. The genes are TRBV4-1 and TRBJ2-7, with 11 bases lining up with TRBD2. From germline, CDR1 is MGHRA and CDR2 YSYEKL. This CDR3 is 15 amino acids long. CDR3 DNA sequence: TGCGCCAGCAGACAAGCACTAGCGGGGGAATACGAGCAGTACTTC. It translates to CASRQALAGEYEQYF.

The CDR3 sequence: CASSPGQLQETQYF. In DNA, the CDR3 is TGTGCCAGCAGCCCCGGACAGCTTCAAGAGACCCAGTACTTC. The J gene is TRBJ2-5, the V gene TRBV4-2, with D maybe TRBD1 (6 bases). V lost 4 bases and J 2 bases, leaving 11 bases between the germline ends. Germline-derived CDR1 and CDR2 are LGHNA and YNFKEQ. This CDR3 is 14 amino acids long.

There are a few counts of this clone. J is TRBJ2-5 and V is TRBV18; D not resolved. The V and J ends lost 3 bases and 2 bases respectively, with 4 bases between them. This CDR3 comprises 12 residues. Germline lookup yields CDR1 KGHSH and CDR2 LQKENI. Here the CDR3 reads CASSPNQETQYF. In DNA form, the CDR3 reads TGTGCCAGCTCACCCAATCAAGAGACCCAGTACTTC.

The J gene is TRBJ1-1, the V gene TRBV6-1; D remains ambiguous. The CDR3 extends over 16 amino acids. Trimming took 0 bases from V and 4 from J, leaving 15 bases between them. CDR1 MNHNS and CDR2 SASEGT come from the germline V gene. CDR3 region: CASSEAWAGPSTEAFF. CDR3 nucleotide sequence: TGTGCCAGCAGTGAAGCTTGGGCAGGCCCGTCCACTGAAGCTTTCTTT.

The J gene is TRBJ2-1, the V gene TRBV2; D is undetermined. The CDR3 loop spans 17 amino acids. Germline V gives CDR1 SNHLY, CDR2 FYNNEI. Deletions cut 2 bases from V and 0 bases from J, with 14 bases between. The CDR3 DNA reads as TGTGCCAGCAGTGAAAGAAGATCACTCCCCTCCTACAATGAGCAGTTCTTC. Encoded protein: CASSERRSLPSYNEQFF.

This clone has a single count. This chain connects TRBV15 to TRBJ2-3; tentatively, D is TRBD2 (6 bases). This CDR3 has 16 amino acids. Germline V gene data show CDR1 as LNHNV and CDR2 as YYDKDF (reference sequence). Trimming cost V 0 bases and J 4 bases, with 14 bases left between them. The CDR3 here is CATSRDLDYKSDTQYF. For the CDR3, the DNA is TGTGCCACCAGCAGAGATCTGGACTATAAATCAGATACGCAGTATTTT.

V gene TRBV5-1 combines with J gene TRBJ2-5; 7 bases agree with TRBD1. Unmatched junction bases numbered 20, after V lost 5 bases and J lost 1 base. The CDR3 sequence is 19 residues long. CDR1 and CDR2 from the germline V gene are SGHRS and YFSETQ. CDR3 DNA sequence: TGCGCCAGCAGGGGAAATACCGACCGGGACAGAATAATCCAAGAGACCCAGTACTTC. Its translation is CASRGNTDRDRIIQETQYF.

This clone was seen only a few times. CDR3 in DNA: TGTGCCAGCAGCCGGAACCCGGACAGGGCGGATGAAAAACTGTTTTTT. Protein sequence: CASSRNPDRADEKLFF. V and J are TRBV5-4 and TRBJ1-4; TRBD1 aligns across 8 bases. The CDR3 runs 16 residues. Germline trimming cut 4 bases from V and 6 bases from J; bases unmatched to any gene: 11. Germline V gives CDR1 SGHNT, CDR2 YYREEE (reference sequence).

The sample holds one count of this clone. The CDR3 DNA reads as TGTGCCAGCAGCCAAGATCTCGGACTAGCGGTTTTGGGGCCCTACGAGCAGTACTTC. Its protein product is CASSQDLGLAVLGPYEQYF. The J gene is TRBJ2-7, the V gene TRBV4-2, with 10 positions matching TRBD2. The junction had 13 bases not matched to a gene; V was cut back by 0 bases and J by 2 bases. The germline V gene encodes CDR1 LGHNA and CDR2 YNFKEQ. This CDR3 is built from 19 residues.

The V gene is TRBV27, the J gene TRBJ2-5; D ambiguous. The CDR3 length is 12 residues. Trimming removed 4 bases at V and 7 bases at J, with 10 bases between. From germline, CDR1 is MNHEY and CDR2 SMNVEV (reference sequence). The CDR3 reads CASSSSRGTQYF. CDR3 DNA: TGTGCCAGCAGTTCCTCCCGAGGGACCCAGTACTTC.

The rearrangement links TRBV28 to TRBJ1-5; the match to TRBD1 covers 9 bases. In germline, CDR1 is MDHEN, CDR2 SYDVKM. CDR3 length equals 15 residues. V was pared by 9 bases and J by 1 base, with 7 bases of the junction left unmatched. CDR3 sequence: CASRTGGVSNQPQHF. The CDR3 nucleotides read TGTGCCAGTCGTACAGGGGGCGTAAGCAATCAGCCCCAGCATTTT.

The V gene is TRBV3-1 (or the pseudogene TRBV3-2), the J gene TRBJ2-7; TRBD1 might be the D (5 bases). Germline lookup yields CDR1 LGHDT and CDR2 YNNKEL (reference sequence). V was cut by 1 base and J by 3 bases, with 13 bases left in between. This CDR3 comprises 15 residues. CDR3 in amino acids: CASSQGGTAGYEQYF. The CDR3 bases are TGTGCCAGCAGCCAAGGGGGCACCGCCGGCTACGAGCAGTACTTC.

The V gene is TRBV27, the J gene TRBJ2-7; 7 bases are shared with TRBD1. This CDR3 comprises 15 residues. CDR1 MNHEY and CDR2 SMNVEV come from the germline V gene (reference sequence). V lost 6 bases and J lost 0; bases outside the gene matches: 8. CDR3 nucleotides: TGTGCCAGCAGCACCTGGACAGGCAGCTCCTACGAGCAGTACTTC. Protein product: CASSTWTGSSYEQYF.

This sequence joins TRBV5-4 and TRBJ2-7; 7 bases agree with TRBD1. V shed 3 bases, J shed 4 bases, and the junction held 7 bases outside the gene matches. Germline CDR1 reads SGHNT; CDR2 reads YYREEE (reference sequence). This CDR3 has 14 amino acids. CDR3 loop: CASSSGAGGYEQYF. CDR3 sequence (DNA): TGTGCCAGCAGCTCTGGAGCAGGGGGTTACGAGCAGTACTTC. Together with reference TRBV5-4 and TRBJ2-7, the CDR3 gives the full variable domain: ETGVTQSPTHLIKTRGQQVTLRCSSQSGHNTVSWYQQALGQGPQFIFQYYREEENGRGNFPPRFSGLQFPNYSSELNVNALELDDSALYLCASSSGAGGYEQYFGPGTRLTVT.

The sample holds one count of this clone. This chain uses TRBV3-1 (or the pseudogene TRBV3-2) with TRBJ2-5; 7 bases align to TRBD1. The CDR3 totals 15 residues. Looked up from germline, CDR1 is LGHDT and CDR2 is YNNKEL (reference sequence). With 4 bases clipped from V and 6 bases from J, the junction kept 11 bases outside the gene matches. CDR3 in DNA: TGTGCCAGCAGCCTTCCCAGAGACAGGGACAAGACCCAGTACTTC. This translates into CASSLPRDRDKTQYF.

This chain connects TRBV3-1 (or the pseudogene TRBV3-2) to TRBJ1-2, with D hard to call. V gave up 0 bases and J gave up 8 bases, with 13 bases separating them. CDR3 size: 14 residues. CDR1 and CDR2 (germline): LGHDT, YNNKEL (reference sequence). CDR3 sequence (DNA): TGTGCCAGCAGCCAAGATCACGCAATCGGGGGCTACACCTTC. Translated, it gives CASSQDHAIGGYTF.

The V and J genes are TRBV7-9 and TRBJ1-5, with a tentative D call TRBD1 (5 bases). The CDR3 sequence is 14 residues long. V was clipped by 2 bases and J by 3 bases, with 8 bases between them. The V gene's germline CDR1 is SEHNR and CDR2 FQNEAQ (reference sequence). The chain's CDR3 is CASSLQGFNQPQHF. The CDR3 DNA reads as TGTGCCAGCAGCTTACAGGGTTTCAATCAGCCCCAGCATTTT.

The table lists this clone with a few counts. The CDR3 DNA is TGTGCCTGGAGGGTTAGCGGGACCACAGATACGCAGTATTTT. Protein sequence: CAWRVSGTTDTQYF. The rearrangement uses TRBV30 and TRBJ2-3, with TRBD2 matching over 8 bases. J was trimmed by 2 bases and V by 3 bases; bases with no gene match: 4. CDR1 is GTSNPN, CDR2 SVGIG, per germline (reference sequence). The CDR3 extends over 14 amino acids.

The chain links TRBV14 to TRBJ1-2; perhaps TRBD1 as D (5 bases). Germline V CDR1 and CDR2: SGHDN, FVKESK. The CDR3 sequence is 16 residues long. V was clipped by 1 base and J by 2 bases, with 14 bases between them. For the CDR3, the DNA is TGTGCCAGCAGCCAAGGGCCCGGCTACAGGAACTATGGCTACACCTTC. It yields the protein CASSQGPGYRNYGYTF. Based on the CDR3 plus reference TRBV14 and TRBJ1-2, the full variable domain is EAGVTQFPSHSVIEKGQTVTLRCDPISGHDNLYWYRRVMGKEIKFLLHFVKESKQDESGMPNNRFLAERTGGTYSTLKVQPAELEDSGVYFCASSQGPGYRNYGYTFGSGTRLTVV.

The rearrangement uses TRBV9 and TRBJ1-1; 10 bases fit TRBD1. The germline V gene has CDR1 SGDLS and CDR2 YYNGEE. The CDR3 covers 15 residues. V dropped 0 bases and J dropped 8; count of bases not matched to a gene: 7. As DNA, the CDR3 is TGTGCCAGCAGCGTAGAGGGACAGGGGTCCTCGGAAGCTTTCTTT. Residues: CASSVEGQGSSEAFF.

The chain has TRBV5-1 and TRBJ1-1, with D perhaps matching TRBD1 (5 bases). Germline values: CDR1 SGHRS, CDR2 YFSETQ. The CDR3 has 16 residues. Between the trimmed V and J ends, which lost 4 bases and 0 bases, there was a span of 16 bases. The CDR3 loop reads CASSGTEQVMNTEAFF. Written as DNA, the CDR3 is TGCGCCAGCAGCGGGACTGAACAAGTAATGAACACTGAAGCTTTCTTT.

The CDR3 here is CASSLRQRDNSPLHF. The CDR3, as DNA: TGCGCCAGCAGCCTAAGACAGAGAGATAATTCACCCCTCCACTTT. V gene TRBV4-1 combines with J gene TRBJ1-6; TRBD1 might be the D (5 bases). Trimming cost V 4 bases and J 5 bases, with 12 bases left between them. This CDR3 has 15 residues. Germline CDR1 reads MGHRA; CDR2 reads YSYEKL.

Only a few counts were recorded for this clone. The chain uses TRBV18 and TRBJ1-3; the D is unclear. CDR3 length equals 15 residues. V shed 5 bases and J shed 0 bases, with 11 bases lying between them. The germline V gene encodes CDR1 KGHSH and CDR2 LQKENI. The CDR3 loop reads CASSIDSGSGNTIYF. CDR3 in DNA: TGTGCCAGCTCAATCGACTCCGGCTCTGGAAACACCATATATTTT.

V and J are TRBV28 and TRBJ2-1; D is unresolved. The germline V gene encodes CDR1 MDHEN and CDR2 SYDVKM. The CDR3 is 16 residues long. V was pared by 3 bases and J by 0 bases, with 12 bases between. The CDR3 DNA sequence: TGTGCCAGCAGTTTCGGGTATAAGAGCTCCTACAATGAGCAGTTCTTC. Protein product: CASSFGYKSSYNEQFF. The complete variable domain, with remaining parts taken from reference TRBV28 and TRBJ2-1, reads DVKVTQSSRYLVKRTGEKVFLECVQDMDHENMFWYRQDPGLGLRLIYFSYDVKMKEKGDIPEGYSVSREKKERFSLILESASTNQTSMYLCASSFGYKSSYNEQFFGPGTRLTVL.

V usage is TRBV7-8 and J usage is TRBJ2-7, with 7 bases aligning to TRBD1. Germline lookup yields CDR1 SGHVS and CDR2 FQNEAQ. The junction had 9 bases not matched to a gene; V was cut back by 2 bases and J by 2 bases. CDR3 size: 16 residues. The CDR3: CASSLRGGLLTYEQYF. The CDR3 nucleotides are TGTGCCAGCAGCTTAAGAGGGGGCCTATTGACCTACGAGCAGTACTTC.